Following are 12 T cell receptor beta chains from one sample sequenced in a study of OX40 agonist ivuxolimab in advanced cancers. Produced via immunoSEQ multiplex PCR; TCRdb's table is partial and in-frame only. Of 45,000 to 50,000 clones in the sample, under 95% are singletons; the top ten hold under 20%. Specimen: CD4+ or CD8+ T cells sorted from blood, collected in a trial of the OX40 agonist ivuxolimab. All receptors come from an adult with an advanced solid tumor such as melanoma, head and neck, liver or kidney cancer.

The chain carries TRBV13 and TRBJ2-4; D is uncertain. V lost 0 bases and J 5 bases, leaving 5 bases between the germline ends. The length of the CDR3 is 13 residues. CDR1 is PRHDT, CDR2 FYEKMQ, per germline (reference sequence). This chain's CDR3 is CASSLGMENIQYF. CDR3 in DNA: TGTGCCAGCAGCTTAGGAATGGAAAACATTCAGTACTTC.

This clone was counted a single time. Mismatch with germline at one junction end may stem from a read error. The J gene is TRBJ2-1, the V gene TRBV9, with D tentatively TRBD1 (5 bases). This CDR3 has 16 residues. CDR1 and CDR2 from the germline V gene are SGDLS and YYNGEE. CDR3 coding DNA: TGTGCCAGCGGCGTAATTGATGTGGCAGGGATTAATGAGCAGTTCTTC. Residues: CASGVIDVAGINEQFF. Filled out from reference TRBV9 and TRBJ2-1, the complete variable domain reads DSGVTQTPKHLITATGQRVTLRCSPRSGDLSVYWYQQSLDQGLQFLIQYYNGEERAKGNILERFSAQQFPDLHSELNLSSLELGDSALYFCASGVIDVAGINEQFFGPGTRLTVL.

The V gene is TRBV2, the J gene TRBJ2-2, with D unclear. The CDR3 has 17 amino acids. Deletions cut 5 bases from V and 0 bases from J, with 16 bases between. Germline V gene data show CDR1 as SNHLY and CDR2 as FYNNEI. This CDR3 reads CASSPPLMLPNTGELFF. The CDR3 nucleotides read TGTGCCAGCAGTCCGCCTTTGATGCTCCCGAACACCGGGGAGCTGTTTTTT. Drawing the rest from reference TRBV2 and TRBJ2-2, the complete variable domain is EPEVTQTPSHQVTQMGQEVILRCVPISNHLYFYWYRQILGQKVEFLVSFYNNEISEKSEIFDDQFSVERPDGSNFTLKIRSTKLEDSAMYFCASSPPLMLPNTGELFFGEGSRLTVL.

The rearrangement links TRBV14 to TRBJ1-5, with 8 bases aligning to TRBD1. Germline trimming cut 0 bases from V and 6 bases from J; bases unmatched to any gene: 4. Germline CDR1 and CDR2: SGHDN and FVKESK. The CDR3 covers 15 residues. The CDR3, as DNA: TGTGCCAGCAGCCAAGAAGGACAGGGCTCTCAGCCCCAGCATTTT. Protein: CASSQEGQGSQPQHF.

The V and J genes are TRBV7-8 and TRBJ2-3, with unresolved D. In germline, CDR1 is SGHVS, CDR2 FQNEAQ. The V end lost 1 base, the J end lost 1 base, and 9 bases lay between the germline ends. The CDR3 totals 15 residues. The CDR3 loop reads CASSLGPSGTDTQYF. As DNA, the CDR3 is TGTGCCAGCAGCTTAGGGCCCAGCGGCACAGATACGCAGTATTTT. Based on the CDR3 plus reference TRBV7-8 and TRBJ2-3, the full variable domain is GAGVSQSPRYKVAKRGQDVALRCDPISGHVSLFWYQQALGQGPEFLTYFQNEAQLDKSGLPSDRFFAERPEGSVSTLKIQRTQQEDSAVYLCASSLGPSGTDTQYFGPGTRLTVL.

This clone was detected a few times. The chain couples TRBV6-5 to TRBJ2-2; no clear D. CDR3 length equals 12 residues. Germline loops: CDR1 MNHEY, CDR2 SVGAGI. V was cut by 6 bases and J by 5 bases, with 7 bases left in between. CDR3 sequence: CASSSNTGELFF. CDR3 bases: TGTGCCAGCAGCTCCAATACCGGGGAGCTGTTTTTT.

This chain joins TRBV7-9 and TRBJ2-7; D is ambiguous. Germline V gives CDR1 SEHNR, CDR2 FQNEAQ (reference sequence). V shed 4 bases and J shed 4 bases, with 11 bases lying between them. The CDR3 is 13 residues long. This CDR3 is CASSSRADYEQYF. The CDR3 region has the DNA TGTGCCAGCAGCTCTCGGGCGGATTACGAGCAGTACTTC.

The chain links TRBV27 to TRBJ2-1, with 9 bases identical to TRBD2. From germline, CDR1 is MNHEY and CDR2 SMNVEV (reference sequence). CDR3 size: 15 residues. V lost 6 bases to trimming and J lost 7 bases; unmatched junction nucleotides: 10. CDR3 amino acids: CASRLAGITVNEQFF. The CDR3, as DNA: TGTGCCAGCAGGCTAGCGGGAATAACGGTAAATGAGCAGTTCTTC.

This chain connects TRBV28 to TRBJ1-5; 10 positions agree with TRBD1. V trimming: 5 bases; J trimming: 5 bases; junction bases outside the gene matches: 15. Germline V gene data show CDR1 as MDHEN and CDR2 as SYDVKM. CDR3 length: 18 amino acids. This chain's CDR3 is CASSPWTGGGGSDQPQHF. CDR3 in DNA: TGTGCCAGCAGTCCCTGGACAGGGGGTGGAGGATCGGATCAGCCCCAGCATTTT.

The rearrangement links TRBV7-2 to TRBJ2-3; 10 positions match TRBD2. The germline V gene has CDR1 SGHTA and CDR2 FQGNSA. The CDR3 loop spans 15 amino acids. V shed 6 bases, J shed 0 bases, and the junction held 3 bases outside the gene matches. The CDR3 region is CASRAAGGSTDTQYF. CDR3 coding DNA: TGTGCCAGCAGGGCAGCGGGGGGGAGCACAGATACGCAGTATTTT. Based on the CDR3 plus reference TRBV7-2 and TRBJ2-3, the full variable domain is GAGVSQSPSNKVTEKGKDVELRCDPISGHTALYWYRQSLGQGLEFLIYFQGNSAPDKSGLPSDRFSAERTGGSVSTLTIQRTQQEDSAVYLCASRAAGGSTDTQYFGPGTRLTVL.

The V call is TRBV2, the J call TRBJ2-7; no definite D call. This CDR3 contains 16 residues. V was clipped by 3 bases and J by 7 bases, with 22 bases between them. The germline gives CDR1 SNHLY, CDR2 FYNNEI. CDR3 nucleotides: TGTGCCAGCAGTGACCGACAACCGATACCTACTCGGGAGCAGTACTTC. This gives the protein CASSDRQPIPTREQYF. Full variable domain (remainder filled in from reference TRBV2 and TRBJ2-7): EPEVTQTPSHQVTQMGQEVILRCVPISNHLYFYWYRQILGQKVEFLVSFYNNEISEKSEIFDDQFSVERPDGSNFTLKIRSTKLEDSAMYFCASSDRQPIPTREQYFGPGTRLTVT.

The V gene is TRBV28, the J gene TRBJ2-1, with 8 nucleotides matching TRBD1. Germline lookup yields CDR1 MDHEN and CDR2 SYDVKM. With V trimmed by 3 bases and J by 2 bases, 12 bases remained unmatched. There are 18 residues in the CDR3. For the CDR3, the DNA is TGTGCCAGCAGTTTTGGGGCCCATGGACAGGGTACCTACAATGAGCAGTTCTTC. Translating gives CASSFGAHGQGTYNEQFF.